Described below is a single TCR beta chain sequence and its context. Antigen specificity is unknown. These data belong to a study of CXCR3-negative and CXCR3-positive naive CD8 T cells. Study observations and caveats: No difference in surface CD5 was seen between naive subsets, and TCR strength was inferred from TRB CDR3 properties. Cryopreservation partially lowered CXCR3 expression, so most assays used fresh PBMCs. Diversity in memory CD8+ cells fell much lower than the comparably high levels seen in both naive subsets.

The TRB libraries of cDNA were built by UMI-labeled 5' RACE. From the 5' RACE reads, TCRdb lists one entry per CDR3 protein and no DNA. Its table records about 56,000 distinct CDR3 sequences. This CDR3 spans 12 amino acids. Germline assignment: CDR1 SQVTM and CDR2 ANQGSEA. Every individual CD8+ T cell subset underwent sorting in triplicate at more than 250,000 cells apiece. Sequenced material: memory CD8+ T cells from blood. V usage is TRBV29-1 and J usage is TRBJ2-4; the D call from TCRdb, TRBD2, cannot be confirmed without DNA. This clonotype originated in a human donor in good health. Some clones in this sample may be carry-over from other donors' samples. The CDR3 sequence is CSAQSGLNIQYF.